Listed here is a single TCR beta chain. The data stem from a study of blood T cell repertoires in COVID-19. Across the whole study: Donors in the United States, Italy and Spain gave samples during acute or convalescent COVID-19. PBMCs, B-cell-depleted T cells, or T cells provided the cDNA or gDNA that made up the material.

The V end was cut by 0 bases, the J end by 9 bases, with 9 bases between. CDR3 length: 13 residues. The germline gives CDR1 SGDLS, CDR2 YYNGEE. In the authors' workflow: Nucleated cell number was recorded as an estimate derived from reference gene primer amplification. The assay was immunoSEQ multiplex PCR, and TCRdb's table has in-frame clones only and misses some. That table gives V, J and clone size, and the DNA gave D and trimming. Of some 190,000 clones in the sample, about 88% were seen once. The genes are TRBV9 and TRBJ2-2; no reliable D call. This receptor was identified in a woman between 40 and 50 years old who had recovered from COVID-19. Sequences were obtained from peripheral blood. The CDR3 nucleotides read TGTGCCAGCAGCGTAGGGCTGCCCTGGGAGCTGTTTTTT. Translating gives CASSVGLPWELFF.